The clone carrying this T cell receptor (beta chain) was seen ten or more times. Its antigen remains unknown. The sample comes from a study of T cell repertoires in cytomegalovirus infection. Overall study: CMV infection plus the matching HLA type was flagged by public TCR beta signatures.

TCRdb re-called the reads through MiXCR, storing one row per CDR3 protein. Altogether fewer than 1,000,000 distinct CDR3 sequences are present, roughly 30% being singletons, with the ten largest covering around 15%. The input for sequencing was cultured CD8+ T cells from PBMCs, taken from culture after CMV antigen stimulation. This clonotype originated in a human donor in good health (CMV status not recorded). Some clones in this sample may be carry-over from other donors' samples.

The CDR3 coding sequence is TGTGCCAGCAGCTTAACGGGACCGAACGAGCAGTACGTC. Its protein product is CASSLTGPNEQYV. The chain joins TRBV7-8 to TRBJ2-7; D might be TRBD1 or TRBD2, each matching 5 bases. The germline gives CDR1 SGHVS, CDR2 FQNEAQ. There are 13 residues in the CDR3. V lost 2 bases, J lost 5 bases, and 10 bases lay in between.